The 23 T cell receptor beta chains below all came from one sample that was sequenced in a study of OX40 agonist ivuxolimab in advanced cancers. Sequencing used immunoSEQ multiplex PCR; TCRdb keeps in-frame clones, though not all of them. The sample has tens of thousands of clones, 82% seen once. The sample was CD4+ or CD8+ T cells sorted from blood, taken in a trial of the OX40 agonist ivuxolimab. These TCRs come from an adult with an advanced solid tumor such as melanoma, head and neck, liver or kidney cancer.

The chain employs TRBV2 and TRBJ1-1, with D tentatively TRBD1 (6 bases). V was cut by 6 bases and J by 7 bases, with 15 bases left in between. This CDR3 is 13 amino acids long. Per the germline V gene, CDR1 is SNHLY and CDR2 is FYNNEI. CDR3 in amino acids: CASSIRGVGEAFF. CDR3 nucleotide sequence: TGTGCCAGCAGCATAAGGGGGGTTGGTGAAGCTTTCTTT.

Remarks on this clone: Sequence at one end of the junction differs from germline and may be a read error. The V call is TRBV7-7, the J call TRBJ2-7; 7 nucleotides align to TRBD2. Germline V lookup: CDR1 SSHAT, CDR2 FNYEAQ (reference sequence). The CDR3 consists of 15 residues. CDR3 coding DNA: TGTGCTAGCAGCCATGGCGGGGGTGTCTCCTACGAGCAGTACTTC. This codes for CASSHGGGVSYEQYF.

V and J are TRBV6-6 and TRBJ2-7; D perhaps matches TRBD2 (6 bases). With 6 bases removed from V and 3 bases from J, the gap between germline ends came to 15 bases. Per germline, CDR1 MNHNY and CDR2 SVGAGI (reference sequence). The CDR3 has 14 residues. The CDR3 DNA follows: TGTGCCAGCAGCCCGCCGGGCGGGAACTACGAGCAGTACTTC. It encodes CASSPPGGNYEQYF.

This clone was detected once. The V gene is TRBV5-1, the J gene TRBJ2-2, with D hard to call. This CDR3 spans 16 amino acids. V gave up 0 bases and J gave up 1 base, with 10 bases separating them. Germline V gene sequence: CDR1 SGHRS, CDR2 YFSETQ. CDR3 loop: CASSLVGIMNTGELFF. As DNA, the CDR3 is TGCGCCAGCAGCTTGGTTGGGATAATGAACACCGGGGAGCTGTTTTTT.

CDR3: CATERQRNEKLFF. The CDR3 bases are TGTGCCACAGAGAGACAGCGTAATGAAAAACTGTTTTTT. J is TRBJ1-4 and V is TRBV19; a weak D match, TRBD1 (5 bases). The CDR3 contains 13 residues. V gave up 10 bases and J gave up 4 bases, with 13 bases separating them. Germline CDR1 reads LNHDA; CDR2 reads SQIVND (reference sequence).

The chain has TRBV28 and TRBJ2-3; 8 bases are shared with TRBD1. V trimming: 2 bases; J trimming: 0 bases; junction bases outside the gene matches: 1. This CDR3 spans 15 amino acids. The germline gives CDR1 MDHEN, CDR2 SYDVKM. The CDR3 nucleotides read TGTGCCAGCAGTTTAAGGGACAGGAGCACAGATACGCAGTATTTT. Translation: CASSLRDRSTDTQYF.

The CDR3 loop reads CASSFFEVLPGAEQYF. CDR3 nucleotides: TGTGCCAGCAGTTTCTTTGAGGTTCTCCCAGGGGCCGAGCAGTACTTC. The rearrangement uses TRBV28 and TRBJ2-5; TRBD1 might be the D (6 bases). The DNA end favors TRBJ2-7, so the J call may be wrong. Germline loops: CDR1 MDHEN, CDR2 SYDVKM. The CDR3 runs 16 residues.

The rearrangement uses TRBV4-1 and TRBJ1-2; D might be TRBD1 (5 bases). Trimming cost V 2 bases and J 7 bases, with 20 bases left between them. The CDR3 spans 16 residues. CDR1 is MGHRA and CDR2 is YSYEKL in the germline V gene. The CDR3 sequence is CASSQPGTKSPGGYTF. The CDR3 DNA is TGCGCCAGCAGCCAACCTGGGACCAAATCGCCGGGTGGCTACACCTTC.

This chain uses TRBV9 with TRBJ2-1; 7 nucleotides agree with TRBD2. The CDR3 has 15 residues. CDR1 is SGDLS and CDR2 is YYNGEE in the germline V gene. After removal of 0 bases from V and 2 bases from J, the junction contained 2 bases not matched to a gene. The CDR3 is CASSVGGTTYNEQFF. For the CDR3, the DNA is TGTGCCAGCAGCGTAGGCGGGACTACCTACAATGAGCAGTTCTTC.

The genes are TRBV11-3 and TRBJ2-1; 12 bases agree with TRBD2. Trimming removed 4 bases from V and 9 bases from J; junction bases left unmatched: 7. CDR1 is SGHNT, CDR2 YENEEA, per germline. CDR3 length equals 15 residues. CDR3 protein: CASSSSSGGATEQFF. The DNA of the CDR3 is TGTGCCAGCAGCTCCTCTAGCGGGGGGGCCACTGAGCAGTTCTTC.

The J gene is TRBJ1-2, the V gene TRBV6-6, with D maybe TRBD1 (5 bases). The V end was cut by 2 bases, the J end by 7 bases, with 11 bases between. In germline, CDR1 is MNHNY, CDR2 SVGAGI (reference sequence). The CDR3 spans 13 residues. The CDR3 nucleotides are TGTGCCAGCAGTTACGGCAGGGAAGTTGGCTACACCTTC. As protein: CASSYGREVGYTF.

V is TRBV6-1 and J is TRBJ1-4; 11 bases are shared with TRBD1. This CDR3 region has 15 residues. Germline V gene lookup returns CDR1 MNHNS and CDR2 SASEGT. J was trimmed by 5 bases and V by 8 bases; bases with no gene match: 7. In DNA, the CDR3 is TGTGCCAGCGGACAGGGGGCCCGTCGGAATGAAAAACTGTTTTTT. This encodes CASGQGARRNEKLFF.

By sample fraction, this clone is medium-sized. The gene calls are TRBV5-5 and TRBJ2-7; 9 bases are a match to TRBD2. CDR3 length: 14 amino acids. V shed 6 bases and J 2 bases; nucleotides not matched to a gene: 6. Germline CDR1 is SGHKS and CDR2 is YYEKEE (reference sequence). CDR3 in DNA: TGTGCCAGCACTGGATTAGCGGGAGCCTACGAGCAGTACTTC. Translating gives CASTGLAGAYEQYF.

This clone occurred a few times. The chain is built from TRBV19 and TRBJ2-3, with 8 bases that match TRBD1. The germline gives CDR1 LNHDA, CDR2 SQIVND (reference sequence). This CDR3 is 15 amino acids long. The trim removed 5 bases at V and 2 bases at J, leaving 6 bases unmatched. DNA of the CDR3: TGTGCCAGTAGTCCCGGGACAGGCTTCACAGATACGCAGTATTTT. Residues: CASSPGTGFTDTQYF.

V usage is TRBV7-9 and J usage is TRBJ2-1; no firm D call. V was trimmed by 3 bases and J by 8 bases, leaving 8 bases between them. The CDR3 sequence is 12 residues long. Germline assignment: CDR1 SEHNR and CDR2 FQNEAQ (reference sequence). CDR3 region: CASSFNYDEQFF. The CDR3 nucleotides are TGTGCCAGCAGCTTTAATTATGATGAGCAGTTCTTC.

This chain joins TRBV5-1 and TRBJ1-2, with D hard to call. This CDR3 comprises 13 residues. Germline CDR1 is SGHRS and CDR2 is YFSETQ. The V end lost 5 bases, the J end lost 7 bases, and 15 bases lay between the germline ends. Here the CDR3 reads CASSPDSGRGYTF. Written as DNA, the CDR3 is TGCGCCAGCAGTCCTGATTCCGGGCGTGGCTACACCTTC.

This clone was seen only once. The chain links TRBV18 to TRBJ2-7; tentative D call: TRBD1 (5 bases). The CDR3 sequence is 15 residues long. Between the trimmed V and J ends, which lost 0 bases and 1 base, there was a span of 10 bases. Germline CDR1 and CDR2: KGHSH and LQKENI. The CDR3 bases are TGTGCCAGCTCACCACCGTCGGCAGGGTCCTACGAGCAGTACTTC. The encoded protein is CASSPPSAGSYEQYF.

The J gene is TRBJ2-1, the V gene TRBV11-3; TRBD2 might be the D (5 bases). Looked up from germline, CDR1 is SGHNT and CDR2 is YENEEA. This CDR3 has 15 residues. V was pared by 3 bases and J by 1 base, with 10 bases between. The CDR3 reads CASSFGGQSYNEQFF. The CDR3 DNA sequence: TGTGCCAGCAGCTTCGGCGGGCAGTCCTACAATGAGCAGTTCTTC. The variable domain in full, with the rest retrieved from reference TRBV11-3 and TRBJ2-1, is EAGVVQSPRYKIIEKKQPVAFWCNPISGHNTLYWYLQNLGQGPELLIRYENEEAVDDSQLPKDRFSAERLKGVDSTLKIQPAELGDSAVYLCASSFGGQSYNEQFFGPGTRLTVL.

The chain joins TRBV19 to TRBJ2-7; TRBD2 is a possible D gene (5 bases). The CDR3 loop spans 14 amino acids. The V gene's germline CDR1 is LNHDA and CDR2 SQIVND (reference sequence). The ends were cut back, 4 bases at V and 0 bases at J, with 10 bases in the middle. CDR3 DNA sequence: TGTGCCAGTAGTAAGCGACGGGACTCCTACGAGCAGTACTTC. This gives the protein CASSKRRDSYEQYF.

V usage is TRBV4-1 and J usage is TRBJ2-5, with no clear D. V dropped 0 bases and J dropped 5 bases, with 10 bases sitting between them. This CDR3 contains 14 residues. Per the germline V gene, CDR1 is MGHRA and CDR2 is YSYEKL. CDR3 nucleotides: TGCGCCAGCAGCCAAGATGGGGTGGGGGAGACCCAGTACTTC. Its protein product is CASSQDGVGETQYF.

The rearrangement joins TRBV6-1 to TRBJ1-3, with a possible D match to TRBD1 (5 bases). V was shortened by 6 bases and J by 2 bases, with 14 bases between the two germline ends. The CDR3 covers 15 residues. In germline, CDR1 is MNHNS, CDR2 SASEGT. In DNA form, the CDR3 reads TGTGCCAGCAGCCGTTCTGGGGCAACTGGAAACACCATATATTTT. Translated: CASSRSGATGNTIYF.

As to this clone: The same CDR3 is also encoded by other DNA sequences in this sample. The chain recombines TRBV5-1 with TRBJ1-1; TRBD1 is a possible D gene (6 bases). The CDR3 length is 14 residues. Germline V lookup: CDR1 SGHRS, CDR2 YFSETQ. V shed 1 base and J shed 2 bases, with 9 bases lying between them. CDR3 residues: CASSLQGPNTEAFF. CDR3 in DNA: TGCGCCAGCAGCTTGCAGGGGCCAAACACTGAAGCTTTCTTT.

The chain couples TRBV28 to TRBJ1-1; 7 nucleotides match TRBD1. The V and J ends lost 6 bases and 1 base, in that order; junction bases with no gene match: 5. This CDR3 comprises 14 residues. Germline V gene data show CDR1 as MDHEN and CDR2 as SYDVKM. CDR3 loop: CASSRPGGNTEAFF. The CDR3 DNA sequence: TGTGCCAGCAGCCGTCCAGGGGGGAACACTGAAGCTTTCTTT. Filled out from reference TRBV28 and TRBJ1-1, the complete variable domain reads DVKVTQSSRYLVKRTGEKVFLECVQDMDHENMFWYRQDPGLGLRLIYFSYDVKMKEKGDIPEGYSVSREKKERFSLILESASTNQTSMYLCASSRPGGNTEAFFGQGTRLTVV.